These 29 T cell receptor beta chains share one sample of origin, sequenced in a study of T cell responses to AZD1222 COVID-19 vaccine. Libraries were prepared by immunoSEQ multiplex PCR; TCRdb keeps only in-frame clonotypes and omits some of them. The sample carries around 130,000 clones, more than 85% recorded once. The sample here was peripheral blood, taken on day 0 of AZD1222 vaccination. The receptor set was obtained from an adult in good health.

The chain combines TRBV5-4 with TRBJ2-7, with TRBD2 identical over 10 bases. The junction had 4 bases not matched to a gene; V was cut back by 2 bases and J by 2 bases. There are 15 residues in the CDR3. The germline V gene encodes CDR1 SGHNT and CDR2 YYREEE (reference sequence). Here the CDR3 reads CASSFGLAAPYEQYF. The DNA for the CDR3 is TGTGCCAGCAGCTTCGGACTAGCGGCTCCCTACGAGCAGTACTTC.

The CDR3 sequence: CASSEAQGGEQYF. CDR3 nucleotide sequence: TGTGCCAGCAGTGAAGCCCAGGGGGGCGAGCAGTACTTC. The chain uses TRBV2 and TRBJ2-7; D is perhaps TRBD1 (7 bases). The CDR3 is made up of 13 amino acids. V lost 0 bases, J lost 6 bases, and 9 bases lay in between. Germline lookup yields CDR1 SNHLY and CDR2 FYNNEI. Full variable domain (outside the CDR3, taken from reference TRBV2 and TRBJ2-7): EPEVTQTPSHQVTQMGQEVILRCVPISNHLYFYWYRQILGQKVEFLVSFYNNEISEKSEIFDDQFSVERPDGSNFTLKIRSTKLEDSAMYFCASSEAQGGEQYFGPGTRLTVT.

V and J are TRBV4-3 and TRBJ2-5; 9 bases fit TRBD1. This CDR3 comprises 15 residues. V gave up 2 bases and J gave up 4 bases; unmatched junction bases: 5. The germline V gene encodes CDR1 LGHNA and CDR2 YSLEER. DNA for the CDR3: TGCGCCAGCAGCCAATCGACAGGGGGACCAGAGACCCAGTACTTC. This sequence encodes CASSQSTGGPETQYF.

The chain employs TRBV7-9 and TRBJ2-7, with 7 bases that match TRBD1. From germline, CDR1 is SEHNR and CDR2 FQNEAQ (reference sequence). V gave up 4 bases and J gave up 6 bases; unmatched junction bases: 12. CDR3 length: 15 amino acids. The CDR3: CASSSPDRVGGEQYF. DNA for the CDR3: TGTGCCAGCAGCTCCCCCGACAGGGTCGGCGGCGAGCAGTACTTC. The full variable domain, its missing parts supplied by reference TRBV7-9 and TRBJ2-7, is DTGVSQNPRHKITKRGQNVTFRCDPISEHNRLYWYRQTLGQGPEFLTYFQNEAQLEKSRLLSDRFSAERPKGSFSTLEIQRTEQGDSAMYLCASSSPDRVGGEQYFGPGTRLTVT.

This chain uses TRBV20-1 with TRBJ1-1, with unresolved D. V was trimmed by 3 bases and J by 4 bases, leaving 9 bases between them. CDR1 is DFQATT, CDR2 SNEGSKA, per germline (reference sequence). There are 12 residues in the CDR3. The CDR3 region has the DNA TGCAGTGCTAGTCCCGAGGGCACTGAAGCTTTCTTT. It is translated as CSASPEGTEAFF.

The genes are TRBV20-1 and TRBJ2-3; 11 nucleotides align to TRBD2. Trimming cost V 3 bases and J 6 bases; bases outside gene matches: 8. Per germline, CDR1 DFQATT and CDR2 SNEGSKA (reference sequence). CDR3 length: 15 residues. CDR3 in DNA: TGCAGTGCTAGTAATAGCGGGAGGGAAGCGGATACGCAGTATTTT. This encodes CSASNSGREADTQYF.

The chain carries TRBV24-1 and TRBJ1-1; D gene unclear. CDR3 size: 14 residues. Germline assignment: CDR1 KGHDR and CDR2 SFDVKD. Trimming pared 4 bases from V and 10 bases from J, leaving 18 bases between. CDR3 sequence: CATSDSGRRDGAFF. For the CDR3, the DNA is TGTGCCACCAGTGACTCGGGCCGACGAGATGGAGCTTTCTTT.

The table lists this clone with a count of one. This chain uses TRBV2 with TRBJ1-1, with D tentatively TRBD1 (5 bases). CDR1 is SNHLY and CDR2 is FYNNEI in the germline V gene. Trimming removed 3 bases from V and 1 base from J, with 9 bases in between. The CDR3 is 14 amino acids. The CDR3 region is CASSDPGQNTEAFF. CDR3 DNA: TGTGCCAGCAGTGACCCCGGACAGAACACTGAAGCTTTCTTT.

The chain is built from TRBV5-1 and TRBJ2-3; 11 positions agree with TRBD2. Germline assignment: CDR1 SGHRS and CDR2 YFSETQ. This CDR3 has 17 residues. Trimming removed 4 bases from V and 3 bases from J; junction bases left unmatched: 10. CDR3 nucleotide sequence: TGCGCCAGCAGCGATGGACTAGCGGGTCTTAGGACAGATACGCAGTATTTT. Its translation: CASSDGLAGLRTDTQYF.

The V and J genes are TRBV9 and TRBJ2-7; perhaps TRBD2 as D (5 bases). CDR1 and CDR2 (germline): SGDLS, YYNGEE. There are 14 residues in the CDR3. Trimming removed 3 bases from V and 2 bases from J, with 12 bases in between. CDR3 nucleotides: TGTGCCAGCAGCGAACGGACGGGGACCTACGAGCAGTACTTC. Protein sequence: CASSERTGTYEQYF.

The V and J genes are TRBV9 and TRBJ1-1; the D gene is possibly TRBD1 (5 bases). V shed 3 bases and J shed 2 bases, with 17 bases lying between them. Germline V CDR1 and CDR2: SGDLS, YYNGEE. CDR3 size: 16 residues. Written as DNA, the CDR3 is TGTGCCAGCAGCGCGGGGCCTCTAGTCCCTAACACTGAAGCTTTCTTT. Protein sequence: CASSAGPLVPNTEAFF.

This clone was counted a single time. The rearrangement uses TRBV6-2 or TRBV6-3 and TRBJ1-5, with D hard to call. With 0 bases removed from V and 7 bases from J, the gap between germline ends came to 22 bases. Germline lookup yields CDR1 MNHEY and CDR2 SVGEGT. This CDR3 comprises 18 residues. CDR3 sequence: CASSYSTGQRGQVQPQHF. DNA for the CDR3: TGTGCCAGCAGTTACTCGACGGGTCAGCGAGGTCAGGTCCAGCCCCAGCATTTT.

Written as DNA, the CDR3 is TGTGCCAGCAGAGTGACAGGCGCTAACTATGGCTACACCTTC. Translating gives CASRVTGANYGYTF. The V and J genes are TRBV28 and TRBJ1-2; possible D gene TRBD1, 6 bases. This CDR3 has 14 amino acids. Germline lookup yields CDR1 MDHEN and CDR2 SYDVKM. V was shortened by 6 bases and J by 0 bases, with 11 bases between the two germline ends.

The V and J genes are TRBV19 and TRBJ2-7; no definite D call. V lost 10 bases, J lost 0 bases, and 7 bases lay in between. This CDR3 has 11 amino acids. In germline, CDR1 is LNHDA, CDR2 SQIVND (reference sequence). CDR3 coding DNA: TGTGCCACCGCCAGCTCCTACGAGCAGTACTTC. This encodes CATASSYEQYF.

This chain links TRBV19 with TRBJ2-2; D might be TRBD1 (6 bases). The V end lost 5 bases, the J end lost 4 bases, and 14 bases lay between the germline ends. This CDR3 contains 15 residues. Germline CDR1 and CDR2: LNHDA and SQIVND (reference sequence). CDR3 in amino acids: CASSSQQGTTGELFF. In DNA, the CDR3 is TGTGCCAGTAGTTCACAACAGGGTACCACCGGGGAGCTGTTTTTT. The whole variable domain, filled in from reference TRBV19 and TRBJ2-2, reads DGGITQSPKYLFRKEGQNVTLSCEQNLNHDAMYWYRQDPGQGLRLIYYSQIVNDFQKGDIAEGYSVSREKKESFPLTVTSAQKNPTAFYLCASSSQQGTTGELFFGEGSRLTVL.

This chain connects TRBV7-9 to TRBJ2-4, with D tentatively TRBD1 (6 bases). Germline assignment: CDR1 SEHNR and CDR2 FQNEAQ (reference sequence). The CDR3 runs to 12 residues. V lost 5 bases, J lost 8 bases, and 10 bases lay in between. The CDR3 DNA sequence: TGTGCCAGCAGCGGGACACAGGACATTCAGTACTTC. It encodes CASSGTQDIQYF.

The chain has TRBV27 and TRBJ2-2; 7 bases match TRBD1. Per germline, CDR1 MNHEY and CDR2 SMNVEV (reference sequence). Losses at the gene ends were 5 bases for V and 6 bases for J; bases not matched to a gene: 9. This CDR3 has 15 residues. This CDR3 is CASSPRQGMAGELFF. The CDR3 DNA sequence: TGTGCCAGCAGTCCGCGACAGGGTATGGCCGGGGAGCTGTTTTTT.

The CDR3: CASSQDQMNRGTDEQYF. The CDR3 bases are TGCGCCAGCAGCCAAGATCAGATGAACAGGGGGACCGACGAGCAGTACTTC. The V and J genes are TRBV4-3 and TRBJ2-7; 8 nucleotides match TRBD1. J was trimmed by 5 bases and V by 0 bases; bases with no gene match: 12. Germline CDR1 and CDR2: LGHNA and YSLEER. There are 17 residues in the CDR3.

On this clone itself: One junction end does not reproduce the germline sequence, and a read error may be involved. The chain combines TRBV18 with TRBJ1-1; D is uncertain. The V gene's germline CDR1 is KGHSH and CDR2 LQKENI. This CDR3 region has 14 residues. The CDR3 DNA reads TGTGCCAGCTCCCCACCTAACCGGGTGCATGAAGCTTTCTTT. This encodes CASSPPNRVHEAFF.

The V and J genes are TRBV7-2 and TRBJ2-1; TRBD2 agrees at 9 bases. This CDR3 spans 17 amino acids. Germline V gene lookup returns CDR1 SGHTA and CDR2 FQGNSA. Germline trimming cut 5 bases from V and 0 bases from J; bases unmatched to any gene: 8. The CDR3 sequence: CASSRRLAAYSYNEQFF. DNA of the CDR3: TGTGCCAGCAGCCGCCGACTAGCGGCCTACTCCTACAATGAGCAGTTCTTC.

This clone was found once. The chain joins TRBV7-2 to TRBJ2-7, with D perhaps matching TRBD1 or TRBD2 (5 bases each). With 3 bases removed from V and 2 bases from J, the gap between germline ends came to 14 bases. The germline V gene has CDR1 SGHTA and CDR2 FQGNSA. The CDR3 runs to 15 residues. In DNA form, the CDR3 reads TGTGCCAGCAGCTTGCCTAGCCGGGGACCCTACGAGCAGTACTTC. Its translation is CASSLPSRGPYEQYF.

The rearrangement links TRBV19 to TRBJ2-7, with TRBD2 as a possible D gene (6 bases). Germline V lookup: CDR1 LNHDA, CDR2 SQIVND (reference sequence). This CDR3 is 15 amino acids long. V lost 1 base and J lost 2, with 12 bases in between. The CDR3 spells CASSIGSGLTYEQYF. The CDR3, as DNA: TGTGCCAGTAGTATAGGGAGCGGGCTCACCTACGAGCAGTACTTC.

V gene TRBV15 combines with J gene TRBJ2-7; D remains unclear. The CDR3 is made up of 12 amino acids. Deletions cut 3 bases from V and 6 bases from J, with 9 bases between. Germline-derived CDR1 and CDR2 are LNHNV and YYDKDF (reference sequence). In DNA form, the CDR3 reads TGTGCCACCAGCAGGAACCGGGCCGAGCAGTACTTC. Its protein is CATSRNRAEQYF.

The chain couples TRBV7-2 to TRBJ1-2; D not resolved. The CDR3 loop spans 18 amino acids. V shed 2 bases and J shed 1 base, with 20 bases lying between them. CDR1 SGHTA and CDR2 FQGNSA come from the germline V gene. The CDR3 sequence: CASSLRVTSPDFNYGYTF. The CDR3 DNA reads TGTGCCAGCAGCTTACGGGTAACCAGCCCGGATTTTAACTATGGCTACACCTTC.

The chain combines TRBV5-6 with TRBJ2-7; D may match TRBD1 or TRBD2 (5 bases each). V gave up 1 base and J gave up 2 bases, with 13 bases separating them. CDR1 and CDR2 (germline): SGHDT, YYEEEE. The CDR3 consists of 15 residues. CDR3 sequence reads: CASSLSLGDPYEQYF. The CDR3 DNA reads TGTGCCAGCAGCTTGTCGTTGGGGGACCCCTACGAGCAGTACTTC.

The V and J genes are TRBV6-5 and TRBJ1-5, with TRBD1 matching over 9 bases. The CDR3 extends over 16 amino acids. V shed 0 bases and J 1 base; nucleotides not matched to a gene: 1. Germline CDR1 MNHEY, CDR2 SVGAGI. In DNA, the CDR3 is TGTGCCAGCAGTTACTCGGGACAGGGAAGCAATCAGCCCCAGCATTTT. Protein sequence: CASSYSGQGSNQPQHF.

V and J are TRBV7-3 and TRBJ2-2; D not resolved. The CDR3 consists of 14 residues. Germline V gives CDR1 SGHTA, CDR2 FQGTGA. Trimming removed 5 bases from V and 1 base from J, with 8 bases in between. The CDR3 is CASSPTGNTGELFF. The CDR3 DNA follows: TGTGCCAGCAGCCCCACGGGGAACACCGGGGAGCTGTTTTTT.

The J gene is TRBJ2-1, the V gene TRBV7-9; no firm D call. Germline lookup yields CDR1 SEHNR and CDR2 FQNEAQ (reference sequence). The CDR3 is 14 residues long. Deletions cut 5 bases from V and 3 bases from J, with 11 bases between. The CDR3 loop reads CASSPSWGYNEQFF. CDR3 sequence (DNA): TGTGCCAGCAGCCCTAGTTGGGGCTACAATGAGCAGTTCTTC. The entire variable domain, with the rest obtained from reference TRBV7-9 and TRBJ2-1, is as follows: DTGVSQNPRHKITKRGQNVTFRCDPISEHNRLYWYRQTLGQGPEFLTYFQNEAQLEKSRLLSDRFSAERPKGSFSTLEIQRTEQGDSAMYLCASSPSWGYNEQFFGPGTRLTVL.

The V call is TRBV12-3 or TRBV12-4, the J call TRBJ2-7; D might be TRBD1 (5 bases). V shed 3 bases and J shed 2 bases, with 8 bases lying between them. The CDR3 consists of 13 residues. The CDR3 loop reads CASSFDSTYEQYF. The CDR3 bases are TGTGCCAGCAGTTTTGACAGTACCTACGAGCAGTACTTC.